These 2 T cell receptor beta chains were sequenced from one sample in a study of blood T cell repertoires in COVID-19. Profiled with immunoSEQ multiplex PCR; TCRdb holds only in-frame clones, not every one. The sample lists about 64,000 clones, roughly 88% seen once, with more than 5% in the top ten. Sequenced: peripheral blood. Receptors were obtained from a woman aged 60-75 years with acute or convalescent COVID-19.

This clone was detected a few times. The chain links TRBV4-1 to TRBJ2-7; TRBD2 matches 8 bases. Per germline, CDR1 MGHRA and CDR2 YSYEKL. The CDR3 length is 16 residues. V was pared by 1 base and J by 0 bases, with 5 bases of the junction left unmatched. This CDR3 is CASSQVGGGSSYEQYF. CDR3 bases: TGCGCCAGCAGCCAAGTCGGGGGGGGCAGCTCCTACGAGCAGTACTTC.

This clone showed up just a few times. The V and J genes are TRBV7-6 and TRBJ2-1; TRBD1 agrees at 9 bases. The trim removed 1 base at V and 15 bases at J, leaving 10 bases unmatched. This CDR3 comprises 14 residues. CDR1 and CDR2 from the germline V gene are SGHVS and FNYEAQ. CDR3 sequence: CASSLGGQGRRAFF. The CDR3 region has the DNA TGTGCCAGCAGCTTAGGAGGACAGGGGCGTAGGGCGTTCTTC.